This T cell receptor beta chain was sequenced during a study of OX40 agonist ivuxolimab in advanced cancers. Clones were read by immunoSEQ multiplex PCR, and TCRdb kept only the in-frame ones, dropping some. The sample consists of tens of thousands of clones, roughly 87% of them appearing once. CDR3 length: 15 residues. CDR1 is PRHDT, CDR2 FYEKMQ, per germline (reference sequence). The germline V and J ends were trimmed by 3 bases and 2 bases, with 12 bases remaining between them. The TCR originated in an adult with an advanced solid tumor such as melanoma, head and neck, liver or kidney cancer. This chain joins TRBV13 and TRBJ2-3; weak D call: TRBD1 (6 bases). The material sequenced was CD4+ or CD8+ T cells sorted from blood, taken in a trial of the OX40 agonist ivuxolimab. CDR3 residues: CASSFGQTYTDTQYF. For the CDR3, the DNA is TGTGCCAGCAGCTTCGGACAGACTTACACAGATACGCAGTATTTT.